One sample yielded the 8 T cell receptor beta chains listed below, sequenced in a study of blood T cell repertoires in COVID-19. Profiling relied on immunoSEQ multiplex PCR, and the TCRdb table lists in-frame clones only, not all of them. Here the sample spans over 250,000 clones, about nine tenths being singletons. The sequenced material came from peripheral blood. The source of these receptors is a woman aged 25 to 39 with COVID-19, enrolled during active disease.

V and J are TRBV30 and TRBJ1-4; 8 bases line up with TRBD1. The V gene's germline CDR1 is GTSNPN and CDR2 SVGIG (reference sequence). V was clipped by 2 bases and J by 6 bases; unmatched bases: 5. This CDR3 region has 14 residues. CDR3: CAWSPGQGDEKLFF. The CDR3 DNA follows: TGTGCCTGGAGTCCTGGACAGGGTGATGAAAAACTGTTTTTT.

In the case of this clone: One end of the junction fails to match germline, which may point to a read error. The chain combines TRBV2 with TRBJ1-1; TRBD1 matches at 7 bases. The CDR3 length is 14 residues. CDR1 and CDR2 from the germline V gene are SNHLY and FYNNEI. The CDR3 DNA is TGTGCCAGCAGGGAAGGACAGGTAAACACTGAAGCTTTCTTT. This codes for CASREGQVNTEAFF.

The CDR3 sequence: CASSTRDRGTNEKLFF. CDR3 nucleotides: TGTGCCAGCAGCACCCGGGACAGGGGAACTAATGAAAAACTGTTTTTT. The chain carries TRBV13 and TRBJ1-4, with 10 bases matching TRBD1. CDR3 length equals 16 residues. CDR1 and CDR2 from the germline V gene are PRHDT and FYEKMQ (reference sequence). After removal of 5 bases from V and 1 base from J, the junction contained 4 bases not matched to a gene.

This chain links TRBV3-1 (or the pseudogene TRBV3-2) with TRBJ1-2; D gene uncertain. CDR3 length: 14 amino acids. V shed 5 bases and J shed 4 bases, with 14 bases lying between them. Germline CDR1 LGHDT, CDR2 YNNKEL (reference sequence). The CDR3 coding sequence is TGTGCCAGCAGCGGCTTAGGTAGCATCTATGGCTACACCTTC. Protein: CASSGLGSIYGYTF.

V gene TRBV15 combines with J gene TRBJ2-7; 11 nucleotides match TRBD2. Germline values: CDR1 LNHNV, CDR2 YYDKDF (reference sequence). V lost 6 bases, J lost 3 bases, and 4 bases stayed unmatched. CDR3 length: 14 amino acids. The DNA of the CDR3 is TGTGCCACCAGATCGCTAGCGGGAGGCTACGAGCAGTACTTC. It codes for CATRSLAGGYEQYF.

V and J are TRBV5-1 and TRBJ1-4; D is possibly TRBD1 (6 bases). This CDR3 has 16 amino acids. Germline V lookup: CDR1 SGHRS, CDR2 YFSETQ. The ends were cut back, 0 bases at V and 5 bases at J, with 14 bases in the middle. The CDR3 nucleotides read TGCGCCAGCAGCTTGGATTTGGGGGCTAGAAATGAAAAACTGTTTTTT. This codes for CASSLDLGARNEKLFF.

This chain links TRBV2 with TRBJ2-2, with 8 bases fitting TRBD2. Trimming took 3 bases from V and 5 from J; bases not matched to a gene: 11. CDR3 length: 17 amino acids. Looked up from germline, CDR1 is SNHLY and CDR2 is FYNNEI. Here the CDR3 reads CASSDIGWAGGTGELFF. CDR3 in DNA: TGTGCCAGCAGTGATATTGGGTGGGCGGGAGGAACCGGGGAGCTGTTTTTT.

The chain is built from TRBV25-1 and TRBJ1-1, with 8 bases fitting TRBD1. J lost 0 bases, V lost 6 bases, and 12 bases had no gene match. Germline CDR1 and CDR2: MGHDK and SYGVNS. The CDR3 sequence is 17 residues long. CDR3: CASREDRGIGMNTEAFF. Here the CDR3 DNA reads TGTGCCAGCAGGGAAGACAGGGGAATAGGGATGAACACTGAAGCTTTCTTT.